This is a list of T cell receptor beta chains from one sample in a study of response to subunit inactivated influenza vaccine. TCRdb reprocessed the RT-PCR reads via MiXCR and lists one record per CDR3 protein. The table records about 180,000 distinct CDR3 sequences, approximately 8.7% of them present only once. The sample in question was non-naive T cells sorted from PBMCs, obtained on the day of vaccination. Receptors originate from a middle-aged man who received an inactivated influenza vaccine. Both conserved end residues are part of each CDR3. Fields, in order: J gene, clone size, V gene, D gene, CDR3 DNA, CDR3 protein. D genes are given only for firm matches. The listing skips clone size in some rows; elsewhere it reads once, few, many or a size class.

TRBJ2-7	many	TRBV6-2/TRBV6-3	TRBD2	TGTGCCAGCAGTTTCCTTGGACTAGCGTATGAGCAGTACTTC	CASSFLGLAYEQYF
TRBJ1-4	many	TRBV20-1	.	TGCAGTGCTAGAGTCGCAAAGGGACTGTTTAATGAAAAACTGTTTTTT	CSARVAKGLFNEKLFF
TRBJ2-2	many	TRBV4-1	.	TGCGCCAGCAGCCAAAATACAGGACTATGGGTCGTCACCGGGGAGCTGTTTTTT	CASSQNTGLWVVTGELFF
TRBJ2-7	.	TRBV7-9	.	TGTGCCAGCAGCTTAGGGAAAGAAGCCCTGAAATTC	CASSLGKEALKF
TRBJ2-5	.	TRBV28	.	TGTGCCAGCAGTTCACACATGGATGGGTACTTC	CASSSHMDGYF
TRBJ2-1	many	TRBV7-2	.	TGTGCCAGCAGCTGGGCCTCCTACAATGAGCAGTTCTTC	CASSWASYNEQFF
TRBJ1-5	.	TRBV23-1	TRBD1	TGCGCCAGCAGTCGGACAGGGGGCTGTCAGCCCCAGCATTTT	CASSRTGGCQPQHF
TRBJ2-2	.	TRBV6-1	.	TGTGCCAGCTTGAGCTCTAACACCGGGGAGCTGTTTTTT	CASLSSNTGELFF
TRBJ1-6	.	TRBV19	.	TGTGCCAGTACAGGGGCCAATTCACCCCTCCACTTT	CASTGANSPLHF
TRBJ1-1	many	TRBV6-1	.	TGTGCCAGCAGTACCCTGGTCCGGGACACTGAAGCTTTCTTT	CASSTLVRDTEAFF
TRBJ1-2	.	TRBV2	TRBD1	TGTGCCAGCAGTCTGACAGGGAATAACTATGGCTACACCTTC	CASSLTGNNYGYTF
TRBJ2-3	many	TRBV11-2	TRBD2	TGTGCCAGCAGCTTAGGCCTGTGGACTAGCTTAGATACGCAGTATTTT	CASSLGLWTSLDTQYF
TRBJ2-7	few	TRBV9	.	TGTGCCAGCAGCGTAGGAGGCGGCCGTAATTACGAGCAGTACTTC	CASSVGGGRNYEQYF
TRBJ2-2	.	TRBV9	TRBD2	TGTGCCAGCAGCGTCGCTAGCGGGGCGAACACCGGGGAGCTGTTTTTT	CASSVASGANTGELFF
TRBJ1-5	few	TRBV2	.	TGTGCCAGCAGTGAGTGGGGGCGCGGAAGGCCCCAGCATTTT	CASSEWGRGRPQHF
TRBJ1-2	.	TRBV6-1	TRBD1	TGTGCCAGCAGTCAGGACAGGGCGTATGGCTACACCTTC	CASSQDRAYGYTF
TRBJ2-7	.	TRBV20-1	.	TGCAGTGCCCCGGGGGCCATTGGGAACTACGAGCAGTACTTC	CSAPGAIGNYEQYF
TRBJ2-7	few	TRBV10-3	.	TGTGCCATCAGTCAAATACCTAGAGACGAGCAGTACTTC	CAISQIPRDEQYF
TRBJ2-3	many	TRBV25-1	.	TGTGCCAGCAGGCCCAGTGGGACAGATACGCAGTATTTT	CASRPSGTDTQYF
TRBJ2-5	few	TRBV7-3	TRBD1	TGTGCCAGCAGCTCAAGACAGGGAGAGACCCAGTACTTC	CASSSRQGETQYF
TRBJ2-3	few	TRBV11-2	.	TGTGCCAGCAGCTTAGACAGGGGATTACCTCCTACAGATACGCAGTATTTT	CASSLDRGLPPTDTQYF
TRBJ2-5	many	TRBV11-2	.	TGTGCCAGCAGCTTAGGCTACGGAGAGACCCAGTACTTC	CASSLGYGETQYF
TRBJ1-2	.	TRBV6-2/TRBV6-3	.	TGTGCCAGCGGAGACTATGGCTACACCTTC	CASGDYGYTF
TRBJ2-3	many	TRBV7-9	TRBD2	TGTGCCAGCAGCCCAAGACTAGCGGGGGCTACGCAGTATTTT	CASSPRLAGATQYF
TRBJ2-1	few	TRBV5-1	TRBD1	TGCGCCAGCAGCGAGGGACAGACAAACTACAATGAGCAGTTCTTC	CASSEGQTNYNEQFF
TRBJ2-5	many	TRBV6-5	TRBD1	TGTGCCAGCAGGACAGGGGGAGAGACCCAGTACTTC	CASRTGGETQYF